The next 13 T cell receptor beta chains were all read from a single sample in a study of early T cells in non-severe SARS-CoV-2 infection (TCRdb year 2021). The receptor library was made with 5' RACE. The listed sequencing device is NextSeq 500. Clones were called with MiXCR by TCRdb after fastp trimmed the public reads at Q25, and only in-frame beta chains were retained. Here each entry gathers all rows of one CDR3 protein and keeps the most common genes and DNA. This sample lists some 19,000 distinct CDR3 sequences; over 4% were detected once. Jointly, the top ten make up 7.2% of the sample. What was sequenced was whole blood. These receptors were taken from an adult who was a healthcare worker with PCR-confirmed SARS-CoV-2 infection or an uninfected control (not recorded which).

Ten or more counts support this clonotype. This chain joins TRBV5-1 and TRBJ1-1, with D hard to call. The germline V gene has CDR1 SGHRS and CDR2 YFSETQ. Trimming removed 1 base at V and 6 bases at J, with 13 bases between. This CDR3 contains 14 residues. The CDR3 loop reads CASSLTQSNSEAFF. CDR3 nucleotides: TGCGCCAGCAGCTTGACGCAGTCAAACTCTGAAGCTTTCTTT.

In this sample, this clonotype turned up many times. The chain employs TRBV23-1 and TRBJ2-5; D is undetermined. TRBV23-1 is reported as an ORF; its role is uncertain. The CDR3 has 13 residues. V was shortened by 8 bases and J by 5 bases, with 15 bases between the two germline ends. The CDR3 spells CASQVLALETQYF. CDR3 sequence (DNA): TGCGCCAGCCAGGTCTTGGCGTTGGAGACCCAGTACTTC.

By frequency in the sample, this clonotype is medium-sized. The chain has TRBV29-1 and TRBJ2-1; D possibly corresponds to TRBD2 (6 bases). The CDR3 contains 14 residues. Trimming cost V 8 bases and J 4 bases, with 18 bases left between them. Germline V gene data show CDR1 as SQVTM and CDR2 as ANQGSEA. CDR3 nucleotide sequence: TGCAGCTTGGCGCGGGGCGGTGTATACAATGAGCAGTTCTTC. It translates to CSLARGGVYNEQFF.

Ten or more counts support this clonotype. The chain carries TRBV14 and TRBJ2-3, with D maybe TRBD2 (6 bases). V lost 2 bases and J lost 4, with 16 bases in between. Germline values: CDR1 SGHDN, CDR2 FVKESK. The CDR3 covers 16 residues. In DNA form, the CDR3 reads TGTGCCAGCAGCCAACGAGGGGCGGGGATCGCAGATACGCAGTATTTT. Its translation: CASSQRGAGIADTQYF.

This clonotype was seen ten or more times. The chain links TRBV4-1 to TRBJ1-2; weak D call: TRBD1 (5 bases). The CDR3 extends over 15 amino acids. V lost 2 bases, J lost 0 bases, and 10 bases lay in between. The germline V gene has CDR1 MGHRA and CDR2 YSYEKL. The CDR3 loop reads CASSQTGGANYGYTF. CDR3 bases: TGCGCCAGCAGCCAAACGGGAGGGGCTAACTATGGCTACACCTTC.

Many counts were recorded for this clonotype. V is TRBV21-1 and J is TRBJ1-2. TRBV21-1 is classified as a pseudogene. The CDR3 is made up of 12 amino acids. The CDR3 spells CASSNGISDYTF. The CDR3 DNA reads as TGTGCCAGCAGCAATGGGATTTCGGACTACACCTTC.

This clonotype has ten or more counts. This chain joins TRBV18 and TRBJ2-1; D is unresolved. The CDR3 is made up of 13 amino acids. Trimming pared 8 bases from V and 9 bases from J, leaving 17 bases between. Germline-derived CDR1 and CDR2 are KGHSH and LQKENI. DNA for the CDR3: TGTGCCAGCCTACCCCCAAGTCCCGGTGAGCAGTTCTTC. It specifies CASLPPSPGEQFF.

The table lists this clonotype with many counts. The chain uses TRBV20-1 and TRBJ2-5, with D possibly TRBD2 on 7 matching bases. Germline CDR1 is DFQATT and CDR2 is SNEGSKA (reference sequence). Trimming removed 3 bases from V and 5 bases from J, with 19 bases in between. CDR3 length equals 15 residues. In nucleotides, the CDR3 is TGCAGTGCTAGTTCGGCGGGGGCCGGTTTGGAGACCCAGTACTTC. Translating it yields CSASSAGAGLETQYF.

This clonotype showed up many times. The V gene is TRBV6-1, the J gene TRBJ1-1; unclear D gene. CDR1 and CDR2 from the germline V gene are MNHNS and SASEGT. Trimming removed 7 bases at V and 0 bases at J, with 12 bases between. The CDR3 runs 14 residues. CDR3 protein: CASTPFAVNTEAFF. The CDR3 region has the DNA TGTGCCAGCACCCCGTTTGCGGTGAACACTGAAGCTTTCTTT.

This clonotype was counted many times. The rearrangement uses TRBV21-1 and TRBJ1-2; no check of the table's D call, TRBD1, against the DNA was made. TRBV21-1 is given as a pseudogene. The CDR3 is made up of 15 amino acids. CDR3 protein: CASSWDRLLNYGYTF. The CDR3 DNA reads TGTGCCAGCAGCTGGGACAGGCTATTGAACTATGGCTACACCTTC.

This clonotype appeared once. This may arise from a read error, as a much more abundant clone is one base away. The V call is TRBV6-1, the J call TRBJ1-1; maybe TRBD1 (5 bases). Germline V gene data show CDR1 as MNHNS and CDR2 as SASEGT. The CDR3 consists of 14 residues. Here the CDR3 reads CVSSWGGGNTEAFF. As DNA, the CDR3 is TGTGTCAGCAGTTGGGGGGGAGGGAACACTGAAGCTTTCTTT.

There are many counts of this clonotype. In DNA, the CDR3 is TGCAGTGCTAGAGACCCCACGAGTCCTACCTACGAGCAGTACTTC. Translating it yields CSARDPTSPTYEQYF. This rearrangement joins TRBV20-1 to TRBJ2-7; the D is unclear. The CDR3 is 15 amino acids. V was clipped by 0 bases and J by 2 bases, with 14 bases between them. Germline CDR1 is DFQATT and CDR2 is SNEGSKA (reference sequence).

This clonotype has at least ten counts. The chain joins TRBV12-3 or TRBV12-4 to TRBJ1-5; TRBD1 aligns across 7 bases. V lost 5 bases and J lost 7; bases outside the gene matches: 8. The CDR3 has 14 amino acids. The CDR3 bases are TGTGCCAGCAGTGGGACAGACGGGATACAGCCCCAGCATTTT. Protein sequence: CASSGTDGIQPQHF.